One and the same sample provided the 25 T cell receptor beta chains below, sequenced in a study of shared clonotypes between healthy human individuals. In the naive CD8 group, cells lacked CD45RO and were positively selected for CCR7, so terminally differentiated effector memory CD45RA+ cells were left out. Only in-frame clones appear in the TCRdb table, and some are missing; sequencing was by immunoSEQ multiplex PCR. This table has roughly 590,000 clones, over 95% appearing once. Sequenced material: naive CD8+ T cells sorted from blood. The receptor source for this set is a woman aged 25 to 39 in good health.

This rearrangement joins TRBV7-8 to TRBJ2-6; 11 positions match TRBD1. The germline gives CDR1 SGHVS, CDR2 FQNEAQ. CDR3 length equals 21 residues. J gave up 0 bases and V 2 bases, and 12 bases lay outside the gene matches. The CDR3 DNA is TGTGCCAGCAGCTTACAATCTCCCTGGACAGGGGGCCCCTCTGGGGCCAACGTCCTGACTTTC. It specifies CASSLQSPWTGGPSGANVLTF.

This chain links TRBV7-8 with TRBJ2-7; 11 bases are shared with TRBD1. The CDR3 is 14 residues long. The junction had 6 bases not matched to a gene; V was cut back by 4 bases and J by 7 bases. Germline V lookup: CDR1 SGHVS, CDR2 FQNEAQ. The CDR3 region is CASSSGTGGEEQYF. The CDR3 DNA sequence: TGTGCCAGCAGCTCCGGGACAGGGGGTGAAGAGCAGTACTTC.

The chain is built from TRBV6-5 and TRBJ2-5; D is possibly TRBD1 (6 bases). The J call is uncertain, as TRBJ2-7 better fits the DNA end. In germline, CDR1 is MNHEY, CDR2 SVGAGI. CDR3 size: 13 residues. The CDR3 DNA sequence: TGTGCCAGCAGTATCGGACAGCCCTACGAGCAGTACTTC. Amino acid sequence: CASSIGQPYEQYF.

The chain has TRBV27 and TRBJ2-5; 9 positions agree with TRBD2. Germline loops: CDR1 MNHEY, CDR2 SMNVEV (reference sequence). The ends lost 0 bases at V and 5 bases at J; junction bases unmatched: 7. The CDR3 consists of 16 residues. CDR3 DNA: TGTGCCAGCAGTTTATCACCGGGACTAGCCCAGGAGACCCAGTACTTC. Residues: CASSLSPGLAQETQYF.

The chain recombines TRBV13 with TRBJ1-1; 8 bases line up with TRBD1. Germline V gives CDR1 PRHDT, CDR2 FYEKMQ (reference sequence). CDR3 size: 16 residues. V trimming: 4 bases; J trimming: 0 bases; junction bases outside the gene matches: 7. Written as DNA, the CDR3 is TGTGCCAGCAGCTATAAACCGGGACAGGTGAACACTGAAGCTTTCTTT. It specifies CASSYKPGQVNTEAFF. Supplemented by reference TRBV13 and TRBJ1-1, the full variable domain reads AAGVIQSPRHLIKEKRETATLKCYPIPRHDTVYWYQQGPGQDPQFLISFYEKMQSDKGSIPDRFSAQQFSDYHSELNMSSLELGDSALYFCASSYKPGQVNTEAFFGQGTRLTVV.

This chain links TRBV27 with TRBJ2-1; D is tentatively TRBD1 or TRBD2 (5 bases each). The V end lost 6 bases, the J end lost 3 bases, and 15 bases lay between the germline ends. CDR1 is MNHEY and CDR2 is SMNVEV in the germline V gene (reference sequence). This CDR3 has 15 residues. The CDR3 spells CASSLGTAYYNEQFF. DNA of the CDR3: TGTGCCAGCAGCTTAGGGACGGCCTACTACAATGAGCAGTTCTTC.

The chain has TRBV4-2 and TRBJ1-1, with D perhaps TRBD1 (6 bases). V lost 1 base to trimming and J lost 10 bases, with 19 bases between them. From germline, CDR1 is LGHNA and CDR2 YNFKEQ. The CDR3 covers 15 residues. The CDR3 DNA is TGTGCCAGCAGCCAAGTCGAGGTCTCGGTCAGGGGAGCTTTCTTT. It encodes CASSQVEVSVRGAFF.

The gene calls are TRBV2 and TRBJ1-5; no clear D. The germline CDR1 and CDR2 sequences are SNHLY and FYNNEI. The CDR3 contains 13 residues. Trimming took 5 bases from V and 4 from J, leaving 9 bases between them. CDR3 in DNA: TGTGCCAGCAGTCCAGGCCCTAATCAGCCCCAGCATTTT. This translates into CASSPGPNQPQHF.

The gene calls are TRBV2 and TRBJ2-7; 8 bases fit TRBD1. Germline values: CDR1 SNHLY, CDR2 FYNNEI. This CDR3 is built from 14 residues. Unmatched junction bases numbered 3, after V lost 2 bases and J lost 3 bases. In nucleotides, the CDR3 is TGTGCCAGCAGTGAAATCGGACAGGGCTACGAGCAGTACTTC. It translates to CASSEIGQGYEQYF.

The CDR3 bases are TGTGCCAGCGGGACAACGAACACCGGGGAGCTGTTTTTT. Encoded protein: CASGTTNTGELFF. V gene TRBV6-5 combines with J gene TRBJ2-2; possibly TRBD1 for D (6 bases). This CDR3 has 13 residues. Germline CDR1 is MNHEY and CDR2 is SVGAGI. With 8 bases removed from V and 0 bases from J, the gap between germline ends came to 7 bases.

This chain joins TRBV19 and TRBJ2-2, with 7 bases aligning to TRBD1. The CDR3 extends over 15 amino acids. CDR1 is LNHDA and CDR2 is SQIVND in the germline V gene (reference sequence). The J segment lost 6 bases and the V segment lost 8 bases, leaving 12 bases of the junction unmatched. This CDR3 reads CASRERQGIAGELFF. Here the CDR3 DNA reads TGTGCCAGTCGGGAAAGACAGGGTATTGCCGGGGAGCTGTTTTTT.

The chain is built from TRBV2 and TRBJ1-2, with no clear D. This CDR3 contains 11 residues. V lost 0 bases to trimming and J lost 6 bases, with 2 bases between them. Per germline, CDR1 SNHLY and CDR2 FYNNEI. CDR3 coding DNA: TGTGCCAGCAGTGAAGCTGATGGCTACACCTTC. Translating gives CASSEADGYTF. Looking up the rest from reference TRBV2 and TRBJ1-2 gives the full variable domain: EPEVTQTPSHQVTQMGQEVILRCVPISNHLYFYWYRQILGQKVEFLVSFYNNEISEKSEIFDDQFSVERPDGSNFTLKIRSTKLEDSAMYFCASSEADGYTFGSGTRLTVV.

This chain joins TRBV27 and TRBJ2-3; D remains ambiguous. Trimming stripped 6 bases from V and 0 bases from J, with 16 bases between. This CDR3 has 16 residues. Germline-derived CDR1 and CDR2 are MNHEY and SMNVEV (reference sequence). CDR3 DNA sequence: TGTGCCAGCAGCATCCCCGGCGGAACTAGCACAGATACGCAGTATTTT. It codes for CASSIPGGTSTDTQYF.

This clone appeared a single time. The V and J genes are TRBV6-5 and TRBJ2-1; D uncertain. The CDR3 loop spans 13 amino acids. Trimming stripped 5 bases from V and 7 bases from J, with 12 bases between. From germline, CDR1 is MNHEY and CDR2 SVGAGI. The CDR3 sequence is CASSAGGPNEQFF. CDR3 DNA: TGTGCCAGCAGTGCCGGTGGCCCTAATGAGCAGTTCTTC.

The gene calls are TRBV28 and TRBJ2-5; D is unresolved. Trimming left V 5 bases short and J 5 bases short, with 9 bases between. Germline CDR1 reads MDHEN; CDR2 reads SYDVKM. This CDR3 has 12 amino acids. CDR3 sequence (DNA): TGTGCCAGCAGTGAAGGTACGGAGACCCAGTACTTC. This translates into CASSEGTETQYF.

This clone was recorded only once. This chain joins TRBV28 and TRBJ2-7; a weak D match, TRBD2 (5 bases). The CDR3 has 14 residues. V lost 5 bases and J 0 bases, leaving 11 bases between the germline ends. CDR1 and CDR2 (germline): MDHEN, SYDVKM. CDR3 residues: CASSGHAGSYEQYF. CDR3 nucleotides: TGTGCCAGCAGTGGCCACGCGGGCTCCTACGAGCAGTACTTC.

This clone was observed once. This rearrangement joins TRBV10-2 to TRBJ2-7, with 10 nucleotides matching TRBD2. Germline-derived CDR1 and CDR2 are WSHSY and SAAADI. V was clipped by 0 bases and J by 3 bases; unmatched bases: 5. The CDR3 extends over 16 amino acids. This chain's CDR3 is CASSESGLAKIYEQYF. In DNA form, the CDR3 reads TGCGCCAGCAGTGAGTCGGGACTAGCGAAGATCTACGAGCAGTACTTC.

J is TRBJ2-7 and V is TRBV11-2; 8 nucleotides line up with TRBD1. Germline V CDR1 and CDR2: SGHAT, FQNNGV. V was clipped by 5 bases and J by 0 bases; unmatched bases: 3. The CDR3 extends over 14 amino acids. CDR3 sequence: CASSGGTGSYEQYF. The CDR3 nucleotides read TGTGCCAGCAGCGGAGGGACAGGCTCCTACGAGCAGTACTTC.

The chain employs TRBV6-1 and TRBJ2-1; D is unclear. The CDR3 consists of 13 residues. V was pared by 4 bases and J by 5 bases, with 9 bases between. Germline assignment: CDR1 MNHNS and CDR2 SASEGT. The CDR3 sequence is CASSATTDNEQFF. The CDR3 DNA follows: TGTGCCAGCAGTGCGACCACAGACAATGAGCAGTTCTTC.

The rearrangement joins TRBV6-1 to TRBJ1-3; D not resolved. The CDR3 has 14 residues. V shed 7 bases and J shed 0 bases, with 10 bases lying between them. The germline gives CDR1 MNHNS, CDR2 SASEGT. The CDR3 DNA sequence: TGTGCCAGCATACTGGGGTTCTCTGGAAACACCATATATTTT. Translating gives CASILGFSGNTIYF.

The chain uses TRBV9 and TRBJ1-1; TRBD1 agrees at 9 bases. This CDR3 is built from 15 residues. Losses at the gene ends were 4 bases for V and 4 bases for J; bases not matched to a gene: 8. Germline values: CDR1 SGDLS, CDR2 YYNGEE. CDR3 sequence (DNA): TGTGCCAGCAGCCCGAACAGGGGGCGCGTCACTGAAGCTTTCTTT. Amino acid sequence: CASSPNRGRVTEAFF. Supplemented by reference TRBV9 and TRBJ1-1, the full variable domain reads DSGVTQTPKHLITATGQRVTLRCSPRSGDLSVYWYQQSLDQGLQFLIQYYNGEERAKGNILERFSAQQFPDLHSELNLSSLELGDSALYFCASSPNRGRVTEAFFGQGTRLTVV.

The V gene is TRBV5-1, the J gene TRBJ2-7; tentative D call: TRBD1 (6 bases). Between the trimmed V and J ends, which lost 4 bases and 0 bases, there was a span of 11 bases. CDR1 SGHRS and CDR2 YFSETQ come from the germline V gene. The CDR3 runs 14 residues. Written as DNA, the CDR3 is TGCGCCAGCAGCCCAGGGGCTAGCTCCTACGAGCAGTACTTC. Translated: CASSPGASSYEQYF.

With respect to this clone: Other DNA sequences in this specimen translate into the identical CDR3. The CDR3 spells CASSLGAGSSYNEQFF. The CDR3 region has the DNA TGTGCCAGCAGTTTGGGAGCGGGGAGCTCCTACAATGAGCAGTTCTTC. The genes are TRBV27 and TRBJ2-1; 7 bases align to TRBD2. V trimming: 3 bases; J trimming: 0 bases; junction bases outside the gene matches: 5. CDR1 and CDR2 from the germline V gene are MNHEY and SMNVEV (reference sequence). CDR3 length: 16 amino acids.

This rearrangement joins TRBV28 to TRBJ2-7, with TRBD1 identical over 9 bases. Germline CDR1 MDHEN, CDR2 SYDVKM. The CDR3 has 16 residues. V was pared by 6 bases and J by 2 bases, with 11 bases of the junction left unmatched. The CDR3 protein is CASRVDGTGPAYEQYF. The CDR3 DNA follows: TGTGCCAGCAGGGTTGACGGGACAGGGCCAGCCTACGAGCAGTACTTC.

V usage is TRBV6-5 and J usage is TRBJ1-4; TRBD1 might be the D (5 bases). Germline V gene data show CDR1 as MNHEY and CDR2 as SVGAGI. The CDR3 covers 14 residues. V gave up 6 bases and J gave up 0 bases, with 8 bases separating them. The CDR3 spells CASRRQPTNEKLFF. The DNA for the CDR3 is TGTGCCAGCAGGCGACAGCCAACTAATGAAAAACTGTTTTTT.